The rows below give T cell receptor beta chains drawn from one sample of a study of CD8 T cells in Susac syndrome. TCRdb re-called the immunoSEQ multiplex PCR reads with MiXCR, one entry per CDR3 protein. The data show about 150,000 distinct CDR3 sequences, with under 97% seen just once and 0.065% to 0.095% held by the top ten. Source material: CD4+ T cells from PBMCs. These TCRs come from a human donor with Susac syndrome. Both conserved end residues are part of each CDR3. A D gene is named only where the DNA matches it firmly. Rows give clone size only sometimes, using once, few, many, or a class for an expanded clone.

clone_size	d_call	v_call	j_call	cdr3_aa	cdr3_nt
NA	TRBD2	TRBV7-3	TRBJ2-3	CASSSGTSGREDTQYF	TGTGCCAGCAGCTCGGGGACTAGCGGGAGGGAGGATACGCAGTATTTT
NA	NA	TRBV6-5	TRBJ1-2	CASSYSQVTYGYTF	TGTGCCAGCAGTTACTCGCAGGTTACCTATGGCTACACCTTC
NA	TRBD1	TRBV29-1	TRBJ1-1	CSVARGVGEAFF	TGCAGCGTTGCCAGGGGGGTTGGTGAAGCTTTCTTT
few	TRBD1	TRBV18	TRBJ1-1	CASSPQGARDTEAFF	TGTGCCAGCTCACCCCAGGGGGCGCGGGACACTGAAGCTTTCTTT
NA	NA	TRBV20-1	TRBJ2-1	CSASVAPEQFF	TGCAGTGCTAGCGTTGCTCCGGAGCAGTTCTTC
NA	NA	TRBV21-1	TRBJ2-1	CASSKVCGTGDGNEQFF	TGTGCCAGCAGCAAAGTGTGTGGGACAGGGGACGGCAATGAGCAGTTCTTC
NA	NA	TRBV29-1	TRBJ2-5	CSVTGSGPETQYF	TGCAGCGTTACAGGTTCCGGGCCCGAGACCCAGTACTTC
once	NA	TRBV12-3/TRBV12-4	TRBJ2-1	CASSLLASPFNEQFF	TGTGCCAGCAGTCTCTTAGCCAGTCCGTTCAATGAGCAGTTCTTC
NA	NA	TRBV7-8	TRBJ2-7	CASSPPRGSYEQYF	TGTGCCAGCAGCCCTCCACGAGGGTCCTACGAGCAGTACTTC
NA	NA	TRBV4-1	TRBJ1-1	CASSKERGRFNTEAFF	TGCGCCAGCAGCAAAGAGAGGGGGAGATTTAACACTGAAGCTTTCTTT
NA	NA	TRBV3-1	TRBJ1-2	CASSQEASGRGYTF	TGTGCCAGCAGCCAAGAGGCATCAGGTCGTGGCTACACCTTC
NA	NA	TRBV29-1	TRBJ1-2	CSAPGHLYGYTF	TGCAGCGCCCCGGGACACCTATATGGCTACACCTTC
once	NA	TRBV13	TRBJ2-5	CASSTRRSQETQYF	TGTGCCAGCAGCACCCGGAGGAGCCAAGAGACCCAGTACTTC
NA	NA	TRBV5-1	TRBJ1-6	CASSMVSEDSPLHF	TGCGCCAGCAGCATGGTCAGTGAGGATTCACCCCTCCACTTT
once	NA	TRBV4-2	TRBJ2-1	CASSQALAGGYNEQFF	TGTGCCAGCAGCCAGGCACTAGCAGGAGGCTACAATGAGCAGTTCTTC
NA	NA	TRBV14	TRBJ2-5	CASSQGYYKETQYF	TGTGCCAGCAGCCAAGGTTACTATAAAGAGACCCAGTACTTC
NA	NA	TRBV24-1	TRBJ1-2	CATSDPTGYGYTF	TGTGCCACCAGTGACCCGACCGGGTATGGCTACACCTTC
once	TRBD1	TRBV5-1	TRBJ2-5	CASSRGTGGETQYF	TGCGCCAGCAGCCGGGGGACAGGAGGAGAGACCCAGTACTTC
NA	TRBD2	TRBV29-1	TRBJ2-7	CSVVPGGAYEQYF	TGCAGCGTTGTCCCGGGGGGGGCTTACGAGCAGTACTTC
NA	NA	TRBV9	TRBJ1-4	CASSVGGTTNEKLFF	TGTGCCAGCAGCGTAGGGGGGACGACTAATGAAAAACTGTTTTTT
NA	NA	TRBV5-1	TRBJ2-3	CASSLPGSTDTQYF	TGCGCCAGCAGCTTGCCGGGGAGCACAGATACGCAGTATTTT
NA	NA	TRBV2	TRBJ2-2	CASSVRLAGTGELFF	TGTGCCAGCAGTGTAAGGCTAGCCGGCACCGGGGAGCTGTTTTTT
NA	TRBD2	TRBV9	TRBJ2-7	CASSALAGGIYEQYF	TGTGCCAGCAGCGCGCTAGCGGGAGGGATCTACGAGCAGTACTTC
NA	TRBD1	TRBV2	TRBJ1-5	CASSGTGGAINQPQHF	TGTGCCAGCAGTGGCACAGGGGGCGCGATCAATCAGCCCCAGCATTTT
NA	NA	TRBV7-9	TRBJ2-2	CANMRGNAGELFF	TGTGCCAACATGCGGGGTAACGCCGGGGAGCTGTTTTTT
NA	TRBD1	TRBV2	TRBJ1-5	CASRTGTGQPQHF	TGTGCCAGCCGGACAGGGACGGGTCAGCCCCAGCATTTT
NA	NA	TRBV6-5	TRBJ1-2	CASSQGQNTYGYTF	TGTGCCAGCAGCCAGGGGCAGAACACTTATGGCTACACCTTC
NA	NA	TRBV18	TRBJ2-1	CASSTIQRATEDNEQFF	TGTGCCAGCTCAACAATACAACGGGCCACCGAAGACAATGAGCAGTTCTTC
NA	TRBD1	TRBV6-5	TRBJ2-5	CASSYSLGQGAAETQYF	TGTGCCAGCAGTTACTCGTTAGGGCAGGGGGCGGCGGAGACCCAGTACTTC
NA	NA	TRBV20-1	TRBJ2-2	CSARVQTGELFF	TGCAGTGCCAGAGTTCAAACCGGGGAGCTGTTTTTT
NA	TRBD2	TRBV3-1	TRBJ2-1	CATSLAGGTQFF	TGTGCCACCTCACTAGCGGGGGGCACGCAGTTCTTC
NA	NA	TRBV4-1	TRBJ2-5	CASSQVNRVRETQYF	TGCGCCAGCAGCCAAGTAAATCGAGTGAGAGAGACCCAGTACTTC
NA	NA	TRBV7-9	TRBJ2-4	CASSLSSLRELYF	TGTGCCAGCAGCTTATCCAGTTTGAGGGAACTGTACTTC
NA	NA	TRBV2	TRBJ2-7	CASSEQTYEQYF	TGTGCCAGCAGCGAACAGACCTACGAGCAGTACTTC
few	TRBD1	TRBV28	TRBJ2-7	CASRGLGTGYEQYF	TGTGCCAGCAGGGGATTGGGGACAGGGTACGAGCAGTACTTC
NA	NA	TRBV4-1	TRBJ1-1	CASSQGPRGNTEAFF	TGCGCCAGCAGCCAAGGGCCCCGGGGAAACACTGAAGCTTTCTTT
NA	NA	TRBV18	TRBJ1-1	CASSLQGGRDTEAFF	TGTGCCAGCTCCTTACAAGGGGGTCGGGACACTGAAGCTTTCTTT
NA	NA	TRBV9	TRBJ2-1	CASSVLTWSSYNEQFF	TGTGCCAGCAGCGTTCTGACTTGGAGCTCCTACAATGAGCAGTTCTTC
NA	NA	TRBV6-5	TRBJ1-2	CASSYIRGGGYTF	TGTGCCAGCAGTTACATCCGGGGGGGCGGCTACACCTTC
NA	NA	TRBV20-1	TRBJ2-3	CSASLGPDTQYF	TGCAGTGCTAGTTTGGGGCCAGATACGCAGTATTTT
NA	NA	TRBV20-1	TRBJ2-3	CSASGSFDTQYF	TGCAGTGCTAGCGGGAGTTTTGATACGCAGTATTTT
NA	NA	TRBV7-6	TRBJ2-1	CASSSQGSSYNEQFF	TGTGCCAGCAGTTCCCAGGGGAGTTCCTACAATGAGCAGTTCTTC
NA	TRBD2	TRBV20-1	TRBJ2-2	CSAREIAGDTGELFF	TGCAGTGCTAGAGAGATAGCGGGGGACACCGGGGAGCTGTTTTTT
once	NA	TRBV12-3/TRBV12-4	TRBJ2-5	CASSFKGGGETQYF	TGTGCCAGCAGTTTTAAGGGTGGGGGAGAGACCCAGTACTTC
NA	NA	TRBV3-1	TRBJ1-2	CASSQDMRGYTF	TGTGCCAGCAGCCAAGATATGCGGGGCTACACCTTC
NA	NA	TRBV28	TRBJ1-2	CASSFGGLNGYTF	TGTGCCAGCAGTTTCGGGGGATTGAATGGCTACACCTTC
NA	TRBD1	TRBV24-1	TRBJ2-1	CATSAAGTGNYNEQFF	TGTGCCACCAGTGCCGCCGGGACAGGTAACTACAATGAGCAGTTCTTC
NA	TRBD1	TRBV20-1	TRBJ2-4	CSARRGQGVQNIQYF	TGCAGTGCTAGACGGGGACAGGGTGTCCAAAACATTCAGTACTTC